This passage covers 25 T cell receptor beta chains from one sample sequenced in a study of T-cell reconstitution after alpha-beta-depleted transplantation in children. A TCRbeta library incorporating unique molecular identifiers was prepared. Each CDR3 protein gets one entry after TCRdb re-called the PCR reads with MiXCR. The sample comprises 200,000 to 300,000 distinct CDR3 sequences, around 12% of which are singletons, and over 2.5% rests with the top ten. The source was PBMCs from the stem cell graft donor, collected from the stem cell graft. All receptors come from a human donor who donated a stem cell graft to a child with acute lymphoblastic leukemia.

Details on this clonotype: The junction does not match germline at one end; this may be a read error. The J gene is TRBJ1-1, the V gene TRBV6-1; unclear D gene. The CDR3 is made up of 14 amino acids. In germline, CDR1 is MNHNS, CDR2 SASEGT. CDR3 region: CDSSEEGGVVEAFF. The DNA for the CDR3 is TGTGACAGCAGTGAAGAGGGCGGAGTAGTTGAAGCTTTCTTT.

Remarks on this clonotype: This may be a read error, as it is one base from a much larger clone. The J gene is TRBJ1-5, the V gene TRBV20-1, with D uncertain. Germline lookup yields CDR1 DFQATT and CDR2 SNEGSKA (reference sequence). CDR3 length: 16 amino acids. CDR3 region: CSTRDWSEAGNQPQHF. The CDR3 nucleotides are TGCAGTACTAGAGATTGGTCAGAAGCTGGCAATCAGCCCCAGCATTTT.

This clonotype was detected ten times or more. V and J are TRBV27 and TRBJ1-5, with D possibly matching TRBD1 (6 bases). With 4 bases removed from V and 7 bases from J, the gap between germline ends came to 20 bases. Germline V CDR1 and CDR2: MNHEY, SMNVEV (reference sequence). This CDR3 is built from 16 residues. DNA for the CDR3: TGTGCCAGCAGTTCTTACTACTACAGGGAGGAGCAGCCCCAGCATTTT. This translates into CASSSYYYREEQPQHF.

This clonotype was observed many times. The chain employs TRBV20-1 and TRBJ2-5; possible D gene TRBD1, 5 bases. The CDR3 contains 17 residues. The V gene's germline CDR1 is DFQATT and CDR2 SNEGSKA (reference sequence). V lost 0 bases, J lost 3 bases, and 20 bases lay in between. The chain's CDR3 is CSARDRRKGREKETQYF. Here the CDR3 DNA reads TGCAGTGCTAGAGATCGAAGAAAGGGGCGCGAAAAAGAGACCCAGTACTTC.

This clonotype showed up many times. V is TRBV18 and J is TRBJ1-4, with D possibly being TRBD1 (6 bases). The CDR3 spans 17 residues. V was clipped by 3 bases and J by 6 bases, with 20 bases between them. Germline loops: CDR1 KGHSH, CDR2 LQKENI. The CDR3 DNA follows: TGTGCCAGCTCACCGTCTATCTTCACGGGGGCGGATGAAAAACTGTTTTTT. Translation: CASSPSIFTGADEKLFF.

The table lists this clonotype with many counts. This chain links TRBV18 with TRBJ1-1; the match to TRBD1 covers 7 bases. Per the germline V gene, CDR1 is KGHSH and CDR2 is LQKENI. The CDR3 runs 14 residues. The V gene end was trimmed by 5 bases and the J gene end by 4 bases; junction bases not matched to a gene: 7. This CDR3 reads CASSVRTGGTEAFF. CDR3 coding DNA: TGTGCCAGCTCAGTTCGGACAGGCGGCACTGAAGCTTTCTTT. The whole variable domain, filled in from reference TRBV18 and TRBJ1-1, reads NAGVMQNPRHLVRRRGQEARLRCSPMKGHSHVYWYRQLPEEGLKFMVYLQKENIIDESGMPKERFSAEFPKEGPSILRIQQVVRGDSAAYFCASSVRTGGTEAFFGQGTRLTVV.

This clonotype was counted many times. The CDR3 protein is CAISESRAVSSYEQYF. The DNA of the CDR3 is TGTGCCATCAGTGAGTCGAGGGCCGTTAGCTCCTACGAGCAGTACTTC. V is TRBV10-3 and J is TRBJ2-7, with a weak D call TRBD2 (5 bases). The V end lost 0 bases, the J end lost 0 bases, and 12 bases lay between the germline ends. This CDR3 comprises 16 residues. Per germline, CDR1 ENHRY and CDR2 SYGVKD.

The V and J genes are TRBV20-1 and TRBJ2-7; 13 nucleotides match TRBD2. With 3 bases clipped from V and 4 bases from J, the junction kept 6 bases outside the gene matches. Germline values: CDR1 DFQATT, CDR2 SNEGSKA (reference sequence). The CDR3 is 15 amino acids. Here the CDR3 DNA reads TGCAGTGCTAGGACTACTAGCGGGGGGGTATACGAGCAGTACTTC. This translates into CSARTTSGGVYEQYF.

The genes are TRBV4-1 and TRBJ2-7; 9 nucleotides agree with TRBD2. The V gene's germline CDR1 is MGHRA and CDR2 YSYEKL. V lost 1 base to trimming and J lost 3 bases; unmatched junction nucleotides: 10. This CDR3 is 17 amino acids long. The CDR3 DNA reads TGCGCCAGCAGCCAAGTACGGATGCCTAGCGGGGACTACGAGCAGTACTTC. Protein sequence: CASSQVRMPSGDYEQYF.

Note on this clonotype: A clone one base away is much larger, so this may be a read error. This is likely a read error, given that the CDR3 carries no conserved phenylalanine or tryptophan at its end. The chain has TRBV28 and TRBJ2-7; D unresolved. Between the trimmed V and J ends, which lost 4 bases and 1 base, there was a span of 14 bases. This CDR3 is built from 15 residues. Germline-derived CDR1 and CDR2 are MDHEN and SYDVKM. The CDR3, as DNA: TGTGCCAGCAGTTCAATTGGAGCGTCTTCCTACGAGCAGTACCTC. It translates to CASSSIGASSYEQYL.

This sequence joins TRBV20-1 and TRBJ2-7; 9 nucleotides line up with TRBD2. The CDR3 sequence is 16 residues long. Germline V CDR1 and CDR2: DFQATT, SNEGSKA (reference sequence). V lost 0 bases and J lost 4; bases outside the gene matches: 10. The CDR3 spells CSARDLAASGVYEQYF. CDR3 sequence (DNA): TGCAGTGCTAGAGATCTGGCGGCTAGCGGGGTTTACGAGCAGTACTTC.

In this sample, this clonotype turned up many times. The chain uses TRBV2 and TRBJ2-3, with TRBD1 identical over 8 bases. The CDR3 has 14 residues. Germline CDR1 is SNHLY and CDR2 is FYNNEI. The trim removed 8 bases at V and 0 bases at J, leaving 4 bases unmatched. The CDR3 loop is CASGGDRSTDTQYF. CDR3 DNA sequence: TGTGCCAGCGGCGGGGACAGGAGCACAGATACGCAGTATTTT.

Turning to this clonotype: A much larger clone sits a single nucleotide away, making a read error possible. J is TRBJ1-1 and V is TRBV19; maybe TRBD1 (5 bases). The CDR3 spans 15 residues. Per germline, CDR1 LNHDA and CDR2 SQIVND (reference sequence). The CDR3 nucleotides are TGTGCCAGTGCCACCCGGGGACTCCTGAACACTGACGCTTTCTTT. Protein: CASATRGLLNTDAFF.

V is TRBV20-1 and J is TRBJ2-5; TRBD2 aligns across 9 bases. Germline loops: CDR1 DFQATT, CDR2 SNEGSKA (reference sequence). The J segment lost 0 bases and the V segment lost 5 bases, leaving 19 bases of the junction unmatched. The CDR3 extends over 19 amino acids. The CDR3 here is CSAGGGLSGGPFYQETQYF. Here the CDR3 DNA reads TGCAGTGCTGGGGGGGGCCTTAGCGGGGGCCCTTTTTACCAAGAGACCCAGTACTTC.

This clonotype was found many times. The V gene is TRBV20-1, the J gene TRBJ2-1; 7 nucleotides agree with TRBD1. The J segment lost 5 bases and the V segment lost 5 bases, leaving 12 bases of the junction unmatched. The CDR3 spans 15 residues. CDR1 and CDR2 (germline): DFQATT, SNEGSKA (reference sequence). The CDR3 reads CSAEQYRGYDNEQFF. DNA of the CDR3: TGCAGTGCTGAGCAATACAGGGGATATGACAATGAGCAGTTCTTC.

This clonotype was observed many times. The gene calls are TRBV5-1 and TRBJ1-1; D not resolved. The CDR3 is 17 amino acids. V shed 0 bases and J shed 4 bases, with 19 bases lying between them. CDR1 and CDR2 from the germline V gene are SGHRS and YFSETQ. The CDR3 here is CASSLDSGGRLGTEAFF. CDR3 coding DNA: TGCGCCAGCAGCTTGGACAGCGGAGGGAGGTTGGGCACTGAAGCTTTCTTT.

Ten or more counts support this clonotype. This chain links TRBV7-9 with TRBJ2-7; no definite D call. V was clipped by 5 bases and J by 3 bases, with 11 bases between them. The CDR3 has 13 residues. Germline V CDR1 and CDR2: SEHNR, FQNEAQ (reference sequence). CDR3: CASSTDVYYEQYF. CDR3 bases: TGTGCCAGCAGCACGGACGTTTACTACGAGCAGTACTTC.

This clonotype was detected many times. The gene calls are TRBV29-1 and TRBJ2-3; D may be TRBD1 or TRBD2 (5 bases each). This CDR3 spans 14 amino acids. Germline lookup yields CDR1 SQVTM and CDR2 ANQGSEA. V was shortened by 2 bases and J by 5 bases, with 14 bases between the two germline ends. The chain's CDR3 is CSVETSGREDTQYF. The CDR3 DNA reads TGCAGCGTTGAAACGTCAGGGAGAGAAGATACGCAGTATTTT.

This chain links TRBV18 with TRBJ1-5; D unclear. The CDR3 totals 17 residues. V lost 3 bases to trimming and J lost 0 bases, with 15 bases between them. Germline V gene data show CDR1 as KGHSH and CDR2 as LQKENI. The CDR3 spells CASSPTTYAVSNQPQHF. CDR3 in DNA: TGTGCCAGCTCACCCACCACCTACGCAGTTAGCAATCAGCCCCAGCATTTT.

At least ten counts were recorded for this clonotype. The chain combines TRBV30 with TRBJ2-5; TRBD1 aligns across 11 bases. The CDR3 spans 12 residues. Looked up from germline, CDR1 is GTSNPN and CDR2 is SVGIG (reference sequence). V lost 8 bases and J lost 5; bases outside the gene matches: 4. CDR3 region: CAGRDRGETQYF. CDR3 in DNA: TGTGCCGGAAGGGACAGGGGGGAGACCCAGTACTTC.

This clonotype has ten or more counts. V is TRBV13 and J is TRBJ2-1, with D possibly TRBD1 on 6 matching bases. The CDR3 contains 15 residues. Germline CDR1 reads PRHDT; CDR2 reads FYEKMQ (reference sequence). V was clipped by 0 bases and J by 8 bases, with 14 bases between them. The CDR3 bases are TGTGCCAGCAGCTTAGGAGGGACGCAGGGGCATGAGCAGTTCTTC. Translation gives CASSLGGTQGHEQFF. The full variable domain, completed using reference TRBV13 and TRBJ2-1, is AAGVIQSPRHLIKEKRETATLKCYPIPRHDTVYWYQQGPGQDPQFLISFYEKMQSDKGSIPDRFSAQQFSDYHSELNMSSLELGDSALYFCASSLGGTQGHEQFFGPGTRLTVL.

This clonotype was observed at least ten times. V and J are TRBV27 and TRBJ2-5, with 9 bases aligning to TRBD2. Germline V gene sequence: CDR1 MNHEY, CDR2 SMNVEV (reference sequence). V lost 3 bases and J lost 1; bases outside the gene matches: 6. This CDR3 has 16 amino acids. The DNA of the CDR3 is TGTGCCAGCAGTTTCATCAGCGGGAGGTTCCAAGAGACCCAGTACTTC. It translates to CASSFISGRFQETQYF.

This clonotype has at least ten counts. This rearrangement joins TRBV28 to TRBJ2-2; D is possibly TRBD1 (6 bases). Trimming pared 6 bases from V and 7 bases from J, leaving 15 bases between. CDR3 length: 14 amino acids. CDR1 is MDHEN, CDR2 SYDVKM, per germline. The CDR3 here is CASSLTGKGGELFF. For the CDR3, the DNA is TGTGCCAGCAGCCTAACAGGGAAGGGCGGGGAGCTGTTTTTT.

This clonotype was recorded at least ten times. The genes are TRBV6-5 and TRBJ2-7; D gene ambiguous. The CDR3 sequence is 12 residues long. Germline CDR1 MNHEY, CDR2 SVGAGI. V lost 2 bases and J 6 bases, leaving 8 bases between the germline ends. The CDR3 nucleotides are TGTGCCAGCAGTTACCGTCCAGGCGAGCAGTACTTC. It codes for CASSYRPGEQYF.

In its sample, this clonotype was seen many times. V is TRBV20-1 and J is TRBJ2-7; possibly TRBD1 for D (6 bases). Trimming stripped 6 bases from V and 5 bases from J, with 14 bases between. In germline, CDR1 is DFQATT, CDR2 SNEGSKA (reference sequence). This CDR3 is built from 12 residues. In DNA form, the CDR3 reads TGCAGTGCCTTTAATCCAGGGGACGAGCAGTACTTC. This sequence encodes CSAFNPGDEQYF.